The clone carrying this T cell receptor beta chain has only a few counts. The sample is drawn from a study of radiotherapy plus CTLA-4 blockade in lung cancer. Profiled with immunoSEQ multiplex PCR; TCRdb holds only in-frame clones, not every one. Of some 62,000 clones in the sample, roughly 80% were seen once. Germline lookup yields CDR1 SGHDN and CDR2 FVKESK. CDR3 length: 14 residues. The V end lost 7 bases, the J end lost 4 bases, and 16 bases lay between the germline ends. Material: peripheral blood, obtained from a patient treated with radiotherapy plus ipilimumab. The source is a human donor with non-small cell lung cancer who had a complete response to radiotherapy plus ipilimumab. The J gene is TRBJ2-5, the V gene TRBV14, with D perhaps matching TRBD1 or TRBD2 (5 bases each). CDR3 coding DNA: TGTGCCAGCAATCCGGGGACCTGGGGAGAGACCCAGTACTTC. Translation: CASNPGTWGETQYF.